These 17 T cell receptor beta chains were all obtained from the same sample, sequenced in a study of CD8 T cells in Susac syndrome. With random hexamers, reverse transcription was performed on about 0.5 to 1 ug of RNA. TCRdb independently ran MiXCR on the immunoSEQ multiplex PCR reads; one entry per CDR3 protein. This table holds about 400,000 distinct CDR3 sequences, more than 70% found once. Sequencing was carried out using CD8+ T cells from PBMCs. Every receptor here comes from a human donor with multiple sclerosis.

This clonotype was counted a few times. The rearrangement joins TRBV3-1 to TRBJ2-2; TRBD1 aligns across 8 bases. Germline V CDR1 and CDR2: LGHDT, YNNKEL (reference sequence). The CDR3 totals 15 residues. V lost 4 bases, J lost 3 bases, and 4 bases stayed unmatched. Here the CDR3 DNA reads TGTGCCAGCAGCCTTGGACAGGGTTACACCGGGGAGCTGTTTTTT. It specifies CASSLGQGYTGELFF.

The CDR3 loop reads CAWSLGQGPYEQYF. The CDR3 DNA sequence: TGTGCCTGGAGTTTGGGACAGGGTCCCTACGAGCAGTACTTC. The J gene is TRBJ2-7, the V gene TRBV30; 9 nucleotides match TRBD1. The V gene end was trimmed by 2 bases and the J gene end by 2 bases; junction bases not matched to a gene: 4. Per germline, CDR1 GTSNPN and CDR2 SVGIG (reference sequence). CDR3 length: 14 residues.

This rearrangement joins TRBV7-9 to TRBJ2-1, with D perhaps TRBD1 or TRBD2 (5 bases each). The V end was cut by 5 bases, the J end by 3 bases, with 11 bases between. Germline CDR1 reads SEHNR; CDR2 reads FQNEAQ (reference sequence). This CDR3 comprises 14 residues. CDR3 amino acids: CASSQTGLYNEQFF. In nucleotides, the CDR3 is TGTGCCAGCAGCCAAACAGGACTCTACAATGAGCAGTTCTTC.

This clonotype has just a few counts. The genes are TRBV11-3 and TRBJ2-1; weak D call: TRBD2 (7 bases). CDR1 SGHNT and CDR2 YENEEA come from the germline V gene. This CDR3 is built from 15 residues. Between the trimmed V and J ends, which lost 3 bases and 3 bases, there was a span of 12 bases. The CDR3 loop is CASSLGAGDYNEQFF. The CDR3 DNA follows: TGTGCCAGCAGCTTGGGGGCGGGGGACTACAATGAGCAGTTCTTC.

The rearrangement uses TRBV29-1 and TRBJ1-1; D unclear. Per germline, CDR1 SQVTM and CDR2 ANQGSEA. V lost 3 bases and J 10 bases, leaving 9 bases between the germline ends. The CDR3 extends over 10 amino acids. The CDR3 reads CSVEEGRAFF. DNA for the CDR3: TGCAGCGTTGAGGAAGGAAGAGCTTTCTTT.

This sequence joins TRBV19 and TRBJ2-2, with TRBD2 matching 9 bases. The CDR3 covers 14 residues. Per germline, CDR1 LNHDA and CDR2 SQIVND (reference sequence). The V segment lost 5 bases and the J segment 6 bases; nucleotides outside the gene matches: 4. The CDR3 DNA follows: TGTGCCAGTAGTCGCGGGGGGGCGGCCGGGGAGCTGTTTTTT. It encodes CASSRGGAAGELFF.

V gene TRBV25-1 combines with J gene TRBJ2-5, with D hard to call. This CDR3 contains 12 residues. Germline V gives CDR1 MGHDK, CDR2 SYGVNS. V was cut by 1 base and J by 4 bases, with 4 bases left in between. CDR3 region: CASSEWRETQYF. The DNA for the CDR3 is TGTGCCAGCAGTGAATGGAGAGAGACCCAGTACTTC.

This clonotype is a singleton in its sample. This chain connects TRBV4-1 to TRBJ2-3; maybe TRBD1 (6 bases). Germline V CDR1 and CDR2: MGHRA, YSYEKL. Trimming pared 0 bases from V and 4 bases from J, leaving 11 bases between. This CDR3 is built from 15 residues. The CDR3 spells CASSQEPGVSDTQYF. The CDR3 nucleotides read TGCGCCAGCAGCCAAGAACCAGGGGTCTCAGATACGCAGTATTTT.

The V gene is TRBV27, the J gene TRBJ1-5, with D possibly being TRBD1 (6 bases). Germline lookup yields CDR1 MNHEY and CDR2 SMNVEV (reference sequence). This CDR3 contains 13 residues. V lost 5 bases and J 9 bases, leaving 14 bases between the germline ends. CDR3 sequence: CASSQGGIMPQHF. The CDR3, as DNA: TGTGCCAGCAGTCAAGGGGGAATCATGCCCCAGCATTTT.

This CDR3 is CASSFSFGDSHEQYF. The CDR3 region has the DNA TGTGCCAGCAGCTTCTCCTTTGGGGATTCTCACGAGCAGTACTTC. This rearrangement joins TRBV27 to TRBJ2-7; unclear D gene. V lost 6 bases and J 5 bases, leaving 20 bases between the germline ends. The CDR3 covers 15 residues. Germline V gene sequence: CDR1 MNHEY, CDR2 SMNVEV (reference sequence).

The chain recombines TRBV27 with TRBJ1-1; D perhaps matches TRBD1 (6 bases). The CDR3 runs 14 residues. Germline V gene data show CDR1 as MNHEY and CDR2 as SMNVEV (reference sequence). V was shortened by 3 bases and J by 1 base, with 9 bases between the two germline ends. CDR3 residues: CASSFAGANTEAFF. The CDR3 DNA follows: TGTGCCAGCAGTTTTGCAGGGGCGAACACTGAAGCTTTCTTT.

This chain uses TRBV7-6 with TRBJ2-2; D gene ambiguous. The germline gives CDR1 SGHVS, CDR2 FNYEAQ. This CDR3 has 15 residues. V was cut by 6 bases and J by 1 base, with 12 bases left in between. The CDR3 bases are TGTGCCAGCAGTAATAAGGAACTGAACACCGGGGAGCTGTTTTTT. Translation gives CASSNKELNTGELFF.

The chain links TRBV12-3 or TRBV12-4 to TRBJ2-7; 8 bases are shared with TRBD1. V lost 10 bases and J lost 0; bases outside the gene matches: 5. This CDR3 has 13 residues. This CDR3 reads CATSGTGSYEQYF. The CDR3 DNA is TGTGCCACCTCAGGGACAGGCTCCTACGAGCAGTACTTC.

V is TRBV10-3 and J is TRBJ2-3, with D perhaps TRBD1 (6 bases). Germline V gene lookup returns CDR1 ENHRY and CDR2 SYGVKD. This CDR3 is built from 16 residues. V was cut by 2 bases and J by 2 bases, with 14 bases left in between. CDR3 DNA sequence: TGTGCCATCAGTGAGCCACCGGGACAAGTCACAGATACGCAGTATTTT. Amino acid sequence: CAISEPPGQVTDTQYF.

The chain links TRBV6-1 to TRBJ2-3; 8 nucleotides agree with TRBD2. The J segment lost 6 bases and the V segment lost 5 bases, leaving 4 bases of the junction unmatched. Germline V lookup: CDR1 MNHNS, CDR2 SASEGT. There are 13 residues in the CDR3. The CDR3 is CASSYSGADTQYF. CDR3 bases: TGTGCCAGCAGTTATAGCGGGGCGGATACGCAGTATTTT.

The chain has TRBV5-6 and TRBJ2-1; 10 positions match TRBD2. V lost 4 bases to trimming and J lost 6 bases; unmatched junction nucleotides: 16. The CDR3 is 18 residues long. The germline CDR1 and CDR2 sequences are SGHDT and YYEEEE. The CDR3 DNA sequence: TGTGCCAGCAGCCCAGATACAGTTCTAGCGGGAGAAAGCAATGAGCAGTTCTTC. It specifies CASSPDTVLAGESNEQFF.

The chain recombines TRBV12-3 or TRBV12-4 with TRBJ1-1; 9 positions match TRBD1. The CDR3 is 16 residues long. The V segment lost 5 bases and the J segment 1 base; nucleotides outside the gene matches: 8. The DNA for the CDR3 is TGTGCCAGCAGTAACCCGGGACAGGGATGGAACACTGAAGCTTTCTTT. This codes for CASSNPGQGWNTEAFF.